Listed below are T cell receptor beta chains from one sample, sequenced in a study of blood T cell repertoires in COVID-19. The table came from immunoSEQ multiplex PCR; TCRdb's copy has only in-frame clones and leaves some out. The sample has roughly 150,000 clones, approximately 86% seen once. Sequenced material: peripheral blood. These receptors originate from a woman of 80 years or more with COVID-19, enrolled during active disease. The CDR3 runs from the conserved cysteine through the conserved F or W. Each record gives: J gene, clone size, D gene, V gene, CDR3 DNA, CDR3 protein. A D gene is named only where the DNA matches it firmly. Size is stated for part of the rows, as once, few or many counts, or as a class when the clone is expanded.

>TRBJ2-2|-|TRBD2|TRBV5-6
TGTGCCAGCAGCACTAGCGACGGGGAGCTGTTTTTT
CASSTSDGELFF
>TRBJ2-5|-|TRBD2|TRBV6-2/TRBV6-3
TGTGCCAGCAGTTTGGGACTAGCGGGAGGGGCGGAGACCCAGTACTTC
CASSLGLAGGAETQYF
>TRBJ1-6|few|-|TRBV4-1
TGCGCCAGCAGCCAAGATGGGTTGGGCCGTCGGCCCCTCCACTTT
CASSQDGLGRRPLHF
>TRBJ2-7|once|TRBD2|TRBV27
TGTGCCAGCAGAAGGACTAGCGCGATTGGGGTCTACGAGCAGTACTTC
CASRRTSAIGVYEQYF
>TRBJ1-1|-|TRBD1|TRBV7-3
TGTGCCAGCAGCTCGACAGGGGGCACGAACACTGAAGCTTTCTTT
CASSSTGGTNTEAFF
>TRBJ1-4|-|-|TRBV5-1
TGCGCCAGCAGTCAGGACAGTTCTAATGAAAAACTGTTTTTT
CASSQDSSNEKLFF
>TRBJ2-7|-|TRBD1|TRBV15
TGTGCCACCAGCAGAGATCGGGTAGGGGGCGGCGAGCAGTACTTC
CATSRDRVGGGEQYF
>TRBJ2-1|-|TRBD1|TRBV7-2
TGTGCCAGCAGTCAGGGGGTCTCCAATGAGCAGTTCTTC
CASSQGVSNEQFF
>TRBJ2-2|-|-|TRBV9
TGTGCCAGCAGCGTAGCCTTCCCTAGCAGCCAAATGAACACCGGGGAGCTGTTTTTT
CASSVAFPSSQMNTGELFF
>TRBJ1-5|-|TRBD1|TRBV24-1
TGTGCCACCAGTGAAACAGGGGGCAATCAGCCCCAGCATTTT
CATSETGGNQPQHF
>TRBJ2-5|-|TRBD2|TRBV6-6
TGTGCCAGCAGTTCATTAGCGGGATGGGTAGAGACCCAGTACTTC
CASSSLAGWVETQYF
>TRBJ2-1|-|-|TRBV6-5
TGTGCCACCCGGGACTCCTACAATGAGCAGTTCTTC
CATRDSYNEQFF
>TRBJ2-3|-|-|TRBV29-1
TGCAGCGTTGGGCACACAGATACGCAGTATTTT
CSVGHTDTQYF
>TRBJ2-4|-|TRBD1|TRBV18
TGTGCCAGCTCACCTCCAGGGGGCAGCGGAAACATTCAGTACTTC
CASSPPGGSGNIQYF
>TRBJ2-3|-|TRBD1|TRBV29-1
TGCAGCGTCGGACAGGCTCAGGGGCAGTATTTT
CSVGQAQGQYF
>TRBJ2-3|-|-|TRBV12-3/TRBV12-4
TGTGCCAGCTGGACGGGGGGCCGAGATACGCAGTATTTT
CASWTGGRDTQYF
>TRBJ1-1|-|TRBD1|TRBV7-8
TGTGCCAGCAGCAACCAAGGACAGGGGACTCGTCGAGACACTGAAGCTTTCTTT
CASSNQGQGTRRDTEAFF
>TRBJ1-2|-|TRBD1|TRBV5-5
TGTGCCAGCAGCTTGGGGCAGGGGGCGGATTATGGCTACACCTTC
CASSLGQGADYGYTF
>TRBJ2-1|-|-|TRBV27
TGTGCCAGCAGTTTTTGGCAAGGGGGATACTACAATGAGCAGTTCTTC
CASSFWQGGYYNEQFF
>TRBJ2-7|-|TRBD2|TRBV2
TGTGCCAGCAGTGAGCTAGCGGTCTCCTACGAGCAGTACTTC
CASSELAVSYEQYF
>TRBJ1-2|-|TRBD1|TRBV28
TGTGCCAGCAGCCTCGCCGGGACAGGGGTCAGAAGTAGCTACACCTTC
CASSLAGTGVRSSYTF
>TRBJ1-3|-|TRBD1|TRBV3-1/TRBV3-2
TGTGCCAGCAGTCGACAGGGCTCTGGAAACACCATATATTTT
CASSRQGSGNTIYF
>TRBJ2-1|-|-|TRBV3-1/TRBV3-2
TGTGCCAGCAGCCAACGTTCTGAGCAGTTCTTC
CASSQRSEQFF
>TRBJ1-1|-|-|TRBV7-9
TGTGCCAGCAGCTTCGCGGGTGGGGGGGAGAACACTGAAGCTTTCTTT
CASSFAGGGENTEAFF
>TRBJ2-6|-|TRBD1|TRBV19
TGTGCCAGTAGAGATTTCGGACAGGACCTCTCTGGGGCCAACGTCCTGACTTTC
CASRDFGQDLSGANVLTF
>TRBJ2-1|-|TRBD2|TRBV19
TGTGCCAGTAGTATCTCAGCGGGGTTAAACAATGAGCAGTTCTTC
CASSISAGLNNEQFF
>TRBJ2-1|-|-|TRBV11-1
TGTGCCAGCAGCTTAGCGGGGCAGTTTTACAATGAGCAGTTCTTC
CASSLAGQFYNEQFF
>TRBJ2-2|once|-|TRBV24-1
TGTGCCACCAGTGATCCTCCTCCGGCGAACACCGGGGAGCTGTTTTTT
CATSDPPPANTGELFF
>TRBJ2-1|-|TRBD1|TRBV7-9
TGTGCCAGCAGCCCGAGGACAGGGACGGGCTACAATGAGCAGTTCTTC
CASSPRTGTGYNEQFF
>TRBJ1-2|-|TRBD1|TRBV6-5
TGTGCCAGCAGTTGGGACAGGCTCTATGGCTACACCTTC
CASSWDRLYGYTF
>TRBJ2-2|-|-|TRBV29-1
TGCAGCGTGGATAGCGGCTACACCGGGGAGCTGTTTTTT
CSVDSGYTGELFF
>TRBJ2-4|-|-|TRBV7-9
TGTGCCAGCAGCCCATTGGGCGGAGGACGTGAGGCCAAAAACATTCAGTACTTC
CASSPLGGGREAKNIQYF
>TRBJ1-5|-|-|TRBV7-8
TGTGCCAGCAGCTTAGAGCTAGGGGGAGTCAATCAGCCCCAGCATTTT
CASSLELGGVNQPQHF
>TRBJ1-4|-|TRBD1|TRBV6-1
TGTGCCAGCAGTGCAAAGACAGGGACAACTAATGAAAAACTGTTTTTT
CASSAKTGTTNEKLFF
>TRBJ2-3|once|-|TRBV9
TGTGCCAGCAGCGTAGCTCACGGGGGAGAAGCAGATACGCAGTATTTT
CASSVAHGGEADTQYF
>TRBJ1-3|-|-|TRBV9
TGTGCCAGCAGCGTAGACGGGACTGGAAACACCATATATTTT
CASSVDGTGNTIYF
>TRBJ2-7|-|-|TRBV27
TGTGCCAGCAGTCGAGACAGGAATACTCCCTACGAGCAGTACTTC
CASSRDRNTPYEQYF
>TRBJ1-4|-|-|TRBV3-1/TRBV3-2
TGTGCCAGCAGCCACTACCTGGAGGGTGAAAAACTGTTTTTT
CASSHYLEGEKLFF
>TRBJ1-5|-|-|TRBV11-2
TGTGCCAGCAGCTTATTCGGGTCCGATCAGCCCCAGCATTTT
CASSLFGSDQPQHF
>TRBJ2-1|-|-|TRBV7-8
TGTGCCAGCAGTTACTATTACAATGAGCAGTTCTTC
CASSYYYNEQFF
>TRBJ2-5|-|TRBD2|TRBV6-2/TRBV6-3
TGTGCCAGCAGTATAGCGGGAGAAGGTCGAGAGACCCAGTACTTC
CASSIAGEGRETQYF
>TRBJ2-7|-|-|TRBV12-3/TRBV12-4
TGTGCCAGCAGGAGGGAAGGCTACGAGCAGTACTTC
CASRREGYEQYF
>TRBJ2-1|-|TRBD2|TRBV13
TGTGCCAGCAGCCACAGACTAGCTAGCTACAATGAGCAGTTCTTC
CASSHRLASYNEQFF
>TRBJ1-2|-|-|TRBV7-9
TGTGCCAGCAGCTTAGAGCAGGGTTCCTATGGCTACACCTTC
CASSLEQGSYGYTF
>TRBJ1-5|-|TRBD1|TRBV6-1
TGTGCCAGCAGTTGGGGACAGGGGAACAATCAGCCCCAGCATTTT
CASSWGQGNNQPQHF
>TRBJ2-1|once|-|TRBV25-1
TGTGCCTCCAGGTACAATGAGCAGTTCTTC
CASRYNEQFF
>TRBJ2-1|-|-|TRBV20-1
TGCAGTGCTCCACTAGCTACCCAGCAGTTCTTC
CSAPLATQQFF
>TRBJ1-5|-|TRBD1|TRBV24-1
TGTGCCACCAGTGATGGGGGACAGGGGGACGTTGGGCCCCAGCATTTT
CATSDGGQGDVGPQHF
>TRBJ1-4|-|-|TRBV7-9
TGTGCCAGCAGCCTCATAACCTATCGGTCCCTCGGTAATGAAAAACTGTTTTTT
CASSLITYRSLGNEKLFF
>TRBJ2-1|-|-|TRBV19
TGTGCCACTCTCCCCTGGGGGGGCGGGTACAATGAGCAGTTCTTC
CATLPWGGGYNEQFF
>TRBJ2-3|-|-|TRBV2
TGTGCCAGCAGACCCGGGACTAGCACAGATACGCAGTATTTT
CASRPGTSTDTQYF
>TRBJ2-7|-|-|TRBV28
TGTGCCAGCAGTTTTGGCCCCTACGAGCAGTACTTC
CASSFGPYEQYF
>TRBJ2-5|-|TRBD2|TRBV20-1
TGCAGTGCTAGTCAAGGGACTAGCGGGACGGAGACCCAGTACTTC
CSASQGTSGTETQYF
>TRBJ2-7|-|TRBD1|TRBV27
TGTGCCAGCAGTTTACGGGACAGGTACTCGGAGCAGTACTTC
CASSLRDRYSEQYF
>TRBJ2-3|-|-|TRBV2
TGTGCCAGCATAAGGGGCGCTGGTACAGATACGCAGTATTTT
CASIRGAGTDTQYF
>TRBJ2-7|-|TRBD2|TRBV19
TGTGCCAGTAGTATAGAGGCGGATTCCGGGACTAACTCCCACGAGCAGTACTTC
CASSIEADSGTNSHEQYF
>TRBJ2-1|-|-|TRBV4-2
TGTGCCAGCAGCCAAGATAGTCCCTTAACAGCCTTTAACTACAATGAGCAGTTCTTC
CASSQDSPLTAFNYNEQFF
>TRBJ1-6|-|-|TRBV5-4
TGTGCCAGCAGCTTGGCAGGGAATGATTCACCCCTCCACTTT
CASSLAGNDSPLHF
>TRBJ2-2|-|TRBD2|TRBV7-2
TGTGCCAGCAGCTCGGGGTCCTGGCGGGAGGTCACCGGGGAGCTGTTTTTT
CASSSGSWREVTGELFF